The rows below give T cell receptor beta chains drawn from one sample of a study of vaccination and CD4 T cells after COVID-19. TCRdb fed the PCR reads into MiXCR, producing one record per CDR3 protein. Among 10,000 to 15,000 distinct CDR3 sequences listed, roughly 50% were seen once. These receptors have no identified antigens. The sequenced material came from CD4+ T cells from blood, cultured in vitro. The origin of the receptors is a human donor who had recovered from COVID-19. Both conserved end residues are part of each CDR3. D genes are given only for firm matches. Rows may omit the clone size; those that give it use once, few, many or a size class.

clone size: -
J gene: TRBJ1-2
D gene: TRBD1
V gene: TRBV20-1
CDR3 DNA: TGCAACATTGACAGGGGAAATGGCTACACCTTC
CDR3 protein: CNIDRGNGYTF

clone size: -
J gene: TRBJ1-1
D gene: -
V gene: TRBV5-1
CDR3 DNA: TGCGCCAGCAGCTTGGATCCGGGAATCATGAACACTGAAGCTTTCTTT
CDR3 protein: CASSLDPGIMNTEAFF

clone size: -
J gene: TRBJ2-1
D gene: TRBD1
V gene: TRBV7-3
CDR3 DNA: TGTGCCAGCAGCCTACTCCCCCGACAGGGAATTTACAATGAGCAGTTCTTC
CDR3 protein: CASSLLPRQGIYNEQFF

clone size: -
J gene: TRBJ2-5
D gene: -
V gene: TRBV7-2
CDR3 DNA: TGTGCCAGCAGTCCAAGGGCAGGGGCAGAGACCCAGTACTTC
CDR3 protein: CASSPRAGAETQYF

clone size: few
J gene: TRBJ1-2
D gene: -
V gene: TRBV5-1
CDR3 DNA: TGCGCCAGCAGCGAGGGAGATAGCTATGGCTACACCTTC
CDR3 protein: CASSEGDSYGYTF

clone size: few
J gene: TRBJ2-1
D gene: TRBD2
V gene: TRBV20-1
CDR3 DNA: TGCAGTGCTAGAGTCTCGGCGGGAGTGTGGAATGAGCAGTTCTTC
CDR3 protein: CSARVSAGVWNEQFF

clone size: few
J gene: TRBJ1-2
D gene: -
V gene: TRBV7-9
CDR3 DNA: TGTGCCAGCAGTCCTGACCCTTCTGCTTCTGGCTACACCTTC
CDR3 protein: CASSPDPSASGYTF

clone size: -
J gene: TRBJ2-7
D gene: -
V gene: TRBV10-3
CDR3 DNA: TGTGCCATCAGTGAGTTGGGGGGCACCAGGTTCGAGCAGTACTTC
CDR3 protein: CAISELGGTRFEQYF

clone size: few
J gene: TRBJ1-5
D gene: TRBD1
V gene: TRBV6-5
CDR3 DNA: TGTGCCAGCAGTTCCGCAACAGGGGCTGCAAATTTT
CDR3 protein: CASSSATGAANF

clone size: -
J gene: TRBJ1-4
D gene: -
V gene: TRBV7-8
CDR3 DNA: TGTGCCAGCAGCCCGCCCCATCAAAAACTGTTTTTT
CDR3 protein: CASSPPHQKLFF